These T cell receptor beta chains were read from a single sample in a study of control samples from healthy donors and cancer patients. Method: immunoSEQ multiplex PCR; TCRdb's copy keeps in-frame clones and lacks some. The table lists 50,000 or so clones, 80% of them singletons. Sequenced sample: blood. The source of these receptors is a man aged 70 or older in good health. CDR3s include the opening cysteine and the closing phenylalanine or tryptophan. Each record gives: D gene, clone size, V gene, J gene, CDR3 DNA, CDR3 protein. D genes are given only for firm matches. Size is stated for part of the rows, as once, few or many counts, or as a class when the clone is expanded.

.	.	TRBV5-1	TRBJ2-5	TGCGCCAGCAGCTTAGCTCTCCAAGAGACCCAGTACTTC	CASSLALQETQYF
TRBD2	.	TRBV18	TRBJ2-1	TGTGCCAGCTCACCACTAGCGGGAGGGTATGAGCAGTTCTTC	CASSPLAGGYEQFF
TRBD1	.	TRBV18	TRBJ2-3	TGTGCCAGCTCACGACCGGACAGGGGGTTTGGGGATACGCAGTATTTT	CASSRPDRGFGDTQYF
TRBD2	.	TRBV29-1	TRBJ2-7	TGCAGCGTTACCGGACTAGCGGGATCCGACGAGCAGTACTTC	CSVTGLAGSDEQYF
.	.	TRBV3-1/TRBV3-2	TRBJ1-2	TGTGCCAGCAGCAGGACGGACTATGGCTACACCTTC	CASSRTDYGYTF
TRBD1	few	TRBV2	TRBJ2-2	TGTGCCAGCACCAGGACAGGGAAAAACACCGGGGAGCTGTTTTTT	CASTRTGKNTGELFF
.	.	TRBV20-1	TRBJ2-1	TGCAGTGCTGCGATGGACAATGAGCAGTTCTTC	CSAAMDNEQFF
TRBD2	.	TRBV7-6	TRBJ2-3	TGTGCCAGCAGCCACTTGGGACTAGCGGGGGGGCTTGGCACAGATACGCAGTATTTT	CASSHLGLAGGLGTDTQYF
.	.	TRBV6-5	TRBJ2-7	TGTGCCAGGATAAGACAGGTAGTTAGCTCCTACGAGCAGTACTTC	CARIRQVVSSYEQYF
.	.	TRBV7-2	TRBJ1-4	TGTGCCAGCAGCGCGGACCTTAATGAAAAACTGTTTTTT	CASSADLNEKLFF
.	.	TRBV5-1	TRBJ2-3	TGCGCCAGCAGCTCGGACGGCCGCACAGATACGCAGTATTTT	CASSSDGRTDTQYF
TRBD1	.	TRBV7-2	TRBJ1-5	TGTGCCAGCAGCGTTACAGGGGTTCAGCCCCAGCATTTT	CASSVTGVQPQHF
.	.	TRBV6-6	TRBJ2-1	TGTGCCAGCAGTGGGTTTAATGAGCAGTTCTTC	CASSGFNEQFF
TRBD1	once	TRBV7-9	TRBJ1-6	TGTGCCAGCAGCTCAGGACAGGGAGATAATTCACCCCTCCACTTT	CASSSGQGDNSPLHF
TRBD1	.	TRBV7-9	TRBJ1-2	TGTGCCAGCAGCTTATCGACAGGGGATGGCTACACCTTC	CASSLSTGDGYTF
.	.	TRBV27	TRBJ1-1	TGTGCCAGCAGTGCGGTAACGGAAAGGAGTGAAGCTTTCTTT	CASSAVTERSEAFF
.	.	TRBV4-1	TRBJ2-1	TGCGCCAGCAGCCAAGATACTGCCATCATCCGTGATGAGCAGTTCTTC	CASSQDTAIIRDEQFF
.	.	TRBV6-6	TRBJ2-7	TGTGCCAGCGTAATGGCCTACGAGCAGTACTTC	CASVMAYEQYF
TRBD2	.	TRBV27	TRBJ2-5	TGTGCCAGCAGTTTTTCCAGCGGGAGACGGGAGACCCAGTACTTC	CASSFSSGRRETQYF
TRBD1	.	TRBV7-9	TRBJ1-1	TGTGCCAGCAGCTTAGCGGTTGGGACAGGGTTTAACACTGAAGCTTTCTTT	CASSLAVGTGFNTEAFF
TRBD2	.	TRBV5-1	TRBJ2-3	TGCGCCAGCAGCTTCGGGGGGGCCCCCCCAGATACGCAGTATTTT	CASSFGGAPPDTQYF
.	.	TRBV30	TRBJ2-3	TGTGCCTGGGGGTACGGTGAATATACGCAGTATTTT	CAWGYGEYTQYF
.	.	TRBV6-5	TRBJ1-1	TGTGCCAGCAGCGTCCTTGGGGCCACTGAAGCTTTCTTT	CASSVLGATEAFF
.	once	TRBV2	TRBJ2-1	TGTGCCACCACGCTAGGTCATGAGCAGTTCTTC	CATTLGHEQFF
.	.	TRBV5-1	TRBJ2-1	TGCGCCAGCAGCTTGAGGCTAGAGGGAAACAATGAGCAGTTCTTC	CASSLRLEGNNEQFF
TRBD1	.	TRBV4-1	TRBJ1-1	TGCGCCAGCAGCCAACCTCCGGGACAGGGATACACTGAAGCTTTCTTT	CASSQPPGQGYTEAFF
.	.	TRBV25-1	TRBJ2-5	TGTGCCAGCAGTGAATGGGAAGCCAAGACCCAGTACTTC	CASSEWEAKTQYF
TRBD1	.	TRBV19	TRBJ1-1	TGTGCCAGTAGTATCGACCCCCAGGGGGACACTGAAGCTTTCTTT	CASSIDPQGDTEAFF
.	.	TRBV30	TRBJ2-2	TGTGCCTGGAGTGACCCTTCTAGAAACACCGGGGAGCTGTTTTTT	CAWSDPSRNTGELFF
.	once	TRBV5-1	TRBJ2-5	TGCGCCAGCAGATTCACGGGGTCGGAAGAGACCCAGTACTTC	CASRFTGSEETQYF
.	.	TRBV2	TRBJ2-3	TGTGCCAGCAGTGACAGGGAAGGGGAGGGCACAGATACGCAGTATTTT	CASSDREGEGTDTQYF
TRBD2	.	TRBV29-1	TRBJ2-3	TGCAGCGCCCCTGGGGGGGCAGATACGCAGTATTTT	CSAPGGADTQYF
.	.	TRBV28	TRBJ2-5	TGTGCCAGCAGTTTACAAGGGGGCGGGGGGACCCAGTACTTC	CASSLQGGGGTQYF
.	few	TRBV3-1/TRBV3-2	TRBJ2-1	TGTGCCAGCAGCCAAGGAATGAGGGTCAATGAGCAGTTCTTC	CASSQGMRVNEQFF
.	.	TRBV9	TRBJ2-1	TGTGCCAGCAGCTCTCGACCCGGGACAACTTTGTACAATGAGCAGTTCTTC	CASSSRPGTTLYNEQFF
TRBD1	.	TRBV6-5	TRBJ1-1	TGTGCCAGCAGTTACCAGGGGGCAATGAACACTGAAGCTTTCTTT	CASSYQGAMNTEAFF
.	.	TRBV2	TRBJ2-7	TGTGCCAGCGCGATCGGGGGAAGCTCCTACGAGCAGTACTTC	CASAIGGSSYEQYF
.	.	TRBV12-3/TRBV12-4	TRBJ2-1	TGTGCCAGCAGTCAGATCAGGGAGCAGTTCTTC	CASSQIREQFF
TRBD1	.	TRBV11-1	TRBJ1-2	TGTGCCAGCAGTTCCGACAGGGGTTACGGCTACACCTTC	CASSSDRGYGYTF
.	few	TRBV29-1	TRBJ2-7	TGCAGCGTCAGAAAGGACTCGACTTCCTACGAGCAGTACTTC	CSVRKDSTSYEQYF
TRBD1	.	TRBV5-4	TRBJ1-4	TGTGCCAGCAGCCTAGGGGGCAAGGGTGAAAAACTGTTTTTT	CASSLGGKGEKLFF
.	.	TRBV19	TRBJ2-1	TGTGCCAGTAGTGAAAGACAAGAGCAGTTCTTC	CASSERQEQFF
.	.	TRBV7-2	TRBJ2-7	TGTGCCAGCAGCTTAGTCTACGGGGCCGGGCACGAGCAGTACTTC	CASSLVYGAGHEQYF
.	.	TRBV2	TRBJ2-1	TGTGCCAGCAGGGGTTTCGTACCCAATGAGCAGTTCTTC	CASRGFVPNEQFF
TRBD1	.	TRBV18	TRBJ1-1	TGTGCCAGCTCACCAGGGACAGGGAACACTGAAGCTTTCTTT	CASSPGTGNTEAFF
.	medium-sized	TRBV7-2	TRBJ1-1	TGTGCCAGCAGTCCCCACGGCGGTTACACTGAAGCTTTCTTT	CASSPHGGYTEAFF
.	.	TRBV28	TRBJ2-7	TGTGCCAGCAGTTCCGGACAACGCGAGCAGTACTTC	CASSSGQREQYF
.	.	TRBV18	TRBJ2-3	TGTGCCAGCTCACCTGGGACGGGCCCAGATACGCAGTATTTT	CASSPGTGPDTQYF
.	.	TRBV28	TRBJ1-5	TGTGCCAGCAGTTTGTTGGGGACAACCGATCAGCCCCAGCATTTT	CASSLLGTTDQPQHF
.	.	TRBV6-1	TRBJ1-2	TGTGCCAGCAGTGAAGCGGGCCTCGTGGGCTACACCTTC	CASSEAGLVGYTF
.	.	TRBV5-1	TRBJ1-2	TGCGCCAGCAGCTTGGGATCCGGGACGATCTATGGCTACACCTTC	CASSLGSGTIYGYTF
TRBD1	.	TRBV30	TRBJ1-5	TGTGCCTGGGATCACGGGGACAGGGGAAATCAGCCCCAGCATTTT	CAWDHGDRGNQPQHF
.	.	TRBV5-6	TRBJ2-3	TGTGCCAGCAGCTACCAGTCCACAGATACGCAGTATTTT	CASSYQSTDTQYF
.	.	TRBV18	TRBJ2-4	TGTGCCAGCTCACCGGGGGACGGGATAGCCAAAAACATTCAGTACTTC	CASSPGDGIAKNIQYF
.	.	TRBV7-6	TRBJ2-5	TGTGCCAGCAGCTTAGTGGGGGGCAAAGGGAGGGCCGGAGAGACCCAGTACTTC	CASSLVGGKGRAGETQYF
.	.	TRBV7-2	TRBJ2-7	TGTGCCAGCAGCCCTCGGGGTGGCCTGATGTATAGCTCCTACGAGCAGTACTTC	CASSPRGGLMYSSYEQYF
TRBD2	.	TRBV6-4	TRBJ2-2	TGTGCCAGCAGACGACTAGCGGGAGACACCGGGGAGCTGTTTTTT	CASRRLAGDTGELFF
TRBD1	.	TRBV6-5	TRBJ1-5	TGTGCCAGCAGTTACTCCGGGACAGCTAATCAGCCCCAGCATTTT	CASSYSGTANQPQHF
.	.	TRBV25-1	TRBJ1-5	TGTGCCAGCAGTGAACTAAGGGTTAATAGCAATCAGCCCCAGCATTTT	CASSELRVNSNQPQHF